This T cell receptor beta chain was obtained from a study of blood T cell repertoires in COVID-19. In the original workflow: For nucleated cells, counts were estimated from reference gene primer amplification. Sequenced by immunoSEQ multiplex PCR; TCRdb stores in-frame clones only, minus some. The V and J calls and clone size are taken from that table; D and trimming were inferred from the DNA. The sample shows 70,000 to 90,000 clones, 80% to 90% of them seen only once. In regard to this clone: The same CDR3 can be traced to other DNA sequences in this sample.

Participants' own reports of clinical history determined their cohort assignment. The sample consisted of PBMCs or T cells enriched from blood (not recorded which). This receptor was taken from a woman aged 45-65 years with acute COVID-19.

The CDR3 sequence: CASSYSTGAYEQYF. CDR3 nucleotide sequence: TGTGCCAGCAGTTACTCAACAGGGGCCTACGAGCAGTACTTC. The chain links TRBV6-5 to TRBJ2-7; 7 nucleotides align to TRBD1. This CDR3 contains 14 residues. CDR1 is MNHEY, CDR2 SVGAGI, per germline. V lost 0 bases and J lost 2; bases outside the gene matches: 1.